This T cell receptor (beta chain) derives from a study of T cell responses to AZD1222 COVID-19 vaccine. This clone was counted between two and nine times. Germline V gene sequence: CDR1 WNHNN, CDR2 SYGVQD (reference sequence). The trim removed 5 bases at V and 4 bases at J, leaving 4 bases unmatched. This CDR3 region has 14 residues. Produced via immunoSEQ multiplex PCR; TCRdb's table is partial and in-frame only. The data hold 150,000 to 200,000 clones, with 80% to 95% observed a single time. The rearrangement joins TRBV10-1 to TRBJ2-2; 7 bases map to TRBD1. This sequence was found in an adult in good health. The specimen comprised peripheral blood, sampled on day 0 of AZD1222 vaccination. The CDR3 sequence: CASSPGQLTGELFF. As DNA, the CDR3 is TGCGCCAGCAGTCCGGGACAGCTCACCGGGGAGCTGTTTTTT.